This is a list of T cell receptor beta chains from one sample in a study of blood T cell repertoires in COVID-19. Clones were sequenced by immunoSEQ multiplex PCR, and TCRdb holds only the in-frame ones, with some missing. Of 81,000 or so clones detected, approximately 89% appear once; the ten largest clones hold approximately 12%. The specimen sequenced was peripheral blood. These receptors were obtained from a man aged 65 to 85 with active or convalescent COVID-19. Each CDR3 is given with its conserved first and last residue. The D gene is left open where the match is weak. Size tells how often a clone was seen (once, few, many) or the class of an expanded clone, and some rows leave it out.

d_gene	v_gene	j_gene	abundance	CDR3nt	CDR3aa
NA	TRBV3-1/TRBV3-2	TRBJ1-5	NA	TGTGCCAGCAGCCAAGGGGCAGGGGAGTGGGCCAATCAGCCCCAGCATTTT	CASSQGAGEWANQPQHF
NA	TRBV30	TRBJ1-2	NA	TGTGCCTGGAGTGTACCACCTCCAGGCTATGGCTACACCTTC	CAWSVPPPGYGYTF
NA	TRBV5-4	TRBJ2-1	NA	TGTGCCAGCAGCTTGGTGCGGGGGCAATACAATGAGCAGTTCTTC	CASSLVRGQYNEQFF
TRBD1	TRBV7-9	TRBJ1-2	once	TGTGCCAGCAGCTTAGACCCAGGGGGCGTCTACTATGGCTACACCTTC	CASSLDPGGVYYGYTF
TRBD2	TRBV18	TRBJ2-1	NA	TGTGCCAGCTCAGGGACTAGCGGGGGATACAATGAGCAGTTCTTC	CASSGTSGGYNEQFF
NA	TRBV30	TRBJ1-5	NA	TGTGCCTGGAGTGTAAGTCGGTGGGAGAATCAGCCCCAGCATTTT	CAWSVSRWENQPQHF
TRBD2	TRBV7-2	TRBJ2-1	NA	TGTGCCAGCAGCTTATATTGGGGGGGGACTTACAATGAGCAGTTCTTC	CASSLYWGGTYNEQFF
NA	TRBV21-1	TRBJ1-2	NA	TGTGCCAGCGGGGAGAGCTACACCTTC	CASGESYTF
NA	TRBV29-1	TRBJ2-7	once	TGCAGCGTTGTCGCGGGGTCAGGCGAGCAGTACTTC	CSVVAGSGEQYF
TRBD1	TRBV29-1	TRBJ2-7	NA	TGCAGCGTTACCCGGGACAGGGGTTCCTACGAGCAGTACTTC	CSVTRDRGSYEQYF
NA	TRBV27	TRBJ1-5	NA	TGTGCCAGCAGACTGGACAGCCTTATAAGCAATCAGCCCCAGCATTTT	CASRLDSLISNQPQHF